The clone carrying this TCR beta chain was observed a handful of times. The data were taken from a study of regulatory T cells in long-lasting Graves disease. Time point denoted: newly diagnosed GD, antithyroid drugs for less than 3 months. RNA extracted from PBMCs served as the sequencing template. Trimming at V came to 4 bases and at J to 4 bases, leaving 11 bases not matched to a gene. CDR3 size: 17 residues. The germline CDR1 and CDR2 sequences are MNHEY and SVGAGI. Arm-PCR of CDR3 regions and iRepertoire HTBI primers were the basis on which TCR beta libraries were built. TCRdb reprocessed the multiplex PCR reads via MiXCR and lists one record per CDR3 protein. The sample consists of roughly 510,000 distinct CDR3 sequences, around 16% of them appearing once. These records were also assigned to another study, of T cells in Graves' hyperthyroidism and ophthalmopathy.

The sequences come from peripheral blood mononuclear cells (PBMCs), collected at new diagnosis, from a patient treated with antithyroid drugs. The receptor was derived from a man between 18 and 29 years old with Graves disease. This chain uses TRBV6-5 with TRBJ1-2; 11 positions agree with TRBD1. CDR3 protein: CASSFPSGQGASYGYTF. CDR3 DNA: TGTGCCAGCAGTTTCCCCTCAGGACAGGGGGCGTCCTATGGCTACACCTTC.